This T cell receptor (beta chain) originates from a study of blood T cells in healthy people across ages. Worth noting for this clonotype: What it binds is unknown.

Study findings and constraints: Reliance upon unsorted PBMCs precluded definitive naive versus antigen-experienced comparison.

Together with a sample-barcoded 5' primer, a J-beta primer mix was included in a second PCR lasting about 7 to 11 cycles. TCRdb re-called the 5' RACE reads through MiXCR, storing one row per CDR3 protein. This table has nearly 1 million distinct CDR3 sequences, 51% appearing once. There are 14 residues in the CDR3. Trimming cost V 0 bases and J 6 bases, with 8 bases left between them. Per the germline V gene, CDR1 is LGHNA and CDR2 is YSLEER. The amount of total RNA extracted per sample was at least 5 micrograms. Sequences were obtained from blood. The V and J genes are TRBV4-3 and TRBJ2-2; TRBD2 is a possible D gene (6 bases). This sequence originates from a woman between 55 and 75 years old in good health. CDR3 DNA: TGCGCCAGCAGCCAAGAGGGGAGGCCCGGGGAGCTGTTTTTT. Amino acid sequence: CASSQEGRPGELFF.